The 8 T cell receptor beta chains reported below all come from one sample, sequenced in a study of blood T cell repertoires in COVID-19 (TCRdb year 2020). The library was obtained by the immunoSEQ multiplex PCR assay. TCRdb took over this immuneACCESS table, retaining in-frame rearrangements with V and J assigned. Such tables are incomplete; in checked studies, under half of the missing clones stem from an unresolved V gene, and the remainder is unexplained. In this sample the table shows some 250,000 clones, approximately 78% of which occur a single time. Of the sample, roughly an eighth falls within the top ten clones. Sequenced sample: peripheral blood. The receptors originated from a woman in her sixties with active or convalescent COVID-19.

Only one count was recorded for this clone. V is TRBV4-1 and J is TRBJ1-2, with D unresolved. The CDR3 runs 12 residues. Germline V CDR1 and CDR2: MGHRA, YSYEKL. V lost 7 bases, J lost 4 bases, and 10 bases lay in between. CDR3 in amino acids: CASNQVGYGYTF. CDR3 bases: TGCGCCAGCAATCAGGTGGGCTATGGCTACACCTTC.

The gene calls are TRBV4-2 and TRBJ1-2, with D possibly being TRBD1 (6 bases). Germline V lookup: CDR1 LGHNA, CDR2 YNFKEQ. This CDR3 is 18 amino acids long. The V and J ends lost 4 bases and 3 bases respectively, with 24 bases between them. The CDR3 bases are TGTGCCAGCAGCCCAACGGGGCCCACAGGGTACGGAGACTATGGCTACACCTTC. Encoded protein: CASSPTGPTGYGDYGYTF.

This chain joins TRBV27 and TRBJ2-1; TRBD2 matches at 13 bases. The CDR3 covers 14 residues. Per germline, CDR1 MNHEY and CDR2 SMNVEV (reference sequence). Germline trimming cut 6 bases from V and 4 bases from J; bases unmatched to any gene: 0. The CDR3 DNA follows: TGTGCCAGCAGGGGACTAGCGGGATACAATGAGCAGTTCTTC. Translated: CASRGLAGYNEQFF.

With regard to this clone: The same CDR3 can be traced to other DNA sequences in this sample. The rearrangement links TRBV7-2 to TRBJ1-1; perhaps TRBD1 as D (5 bases). This CDR3 comprises 13 residues. Trimming stripped 3 bases from V and 5 bases from J, with 10 bases between. Per germline, CDR1 SGHTA and CDR2 FQGNSA. CDR3 DNA: TGTGCCAGCAGCTTCCCCGGGGGGACTGAAGCTTTCTTT. Translated, it gives CASSFPGGTEAFF.

The chain combines TRBV5-4 with TRBJ2-5; 9 bases fit TRBD2. Germline lookup yields CDR1 SGHNT and CDR2 YYREEE (reference sequence). The junction had 7 bases not matched to a gene; V was cut back by 0 bases and J by 7 bases. The CDR3 is 15 amino acids. Here the CDR3 reads CASSLDTTSGTTQYF. The CDR3 nucleotides are TGTGCCAGCAGCTTGGACACGACTAGCGGTACGACCCAGTACTTC.

The chain carries TRBV30 and TRBJ1-3; tentative D call: TRBD1 (6 bases). Germline-derived CDR1 and CDR2 are GTSNPN and SVGIG (reference sequence). This CDR3 has 17 residues. V shed 4 bases and J shed 1 base, with 20 bases lying between them. The CDR3 sequence is CAWTDTQGIPSGNTIYF. CDR3 nucleotides: TGTGCCTGGACCGATACGCAGGGGATCCCTTCTGGAAACACCATATATTTT.

This clone was found a few times. The chain joins TRBV2 to TRBJ1-6; TRBD1 aligns across 10 bases. CDR3 size: 14 residues. CDR1 and CDR2 from the germline V gene are SNHLY and FYNNEI. The V gene end was trimmed by 7 bases and the J gene end by 8 bases; junction bases not matched to a gene: 5. The CDR3 loop is CASTATGGYSPLHF. The CDR3 nucleotides read TGTGCCAGCACCGCGACAGGGGGCTATTCACCCCTCCACTTT. Full variable domain (rest looked up from reference TRBV2 and TRBJ1-6): EPEVTQTPSHQVTQMGQEVILRCVPISNHLYFYWYRQILGQKVEFLVSFYNNEISEKSEIFDDQFSVERPDGSNFTLKIRSTKLEDSAMYFCASTATGGYSPLHFGNGTRLTVT.

The chain is built from TRBV2 and TRBJ2-5; the match to TRBD1 covers 8 bases. This CDR3 contains 15 residues. V trimming: 5 bases; J trimming: 5 bases; junction bases outside the gene matches: 10. CDR1 and CDR2 from the germline V gene are SNHLY and FYNNEI. In DNA form, the CDR3 reads TGTGCCAGCAGTTTACAGGGGGTCCCCAGGGAGACCCAGTACTTC. Its protein is CASSLQGVPRETQYF.